The clone carrying this TCR beta chain was seen a handful of times. Its antigen remains unidentified. Trimming removed 2 bases from V and 4 bases from J; junction bases left unmatched: 3. The CDR3 spans 15 residues. CDR1 and CDR2 from the germline V gene are MNHEY and SVGAGI. This record belongs to a study of cytomegalovirus exposure and HLA in healthy donors. Study-wide results and caveats: Cytomegalovirus association was assigned to about 150 TCR beta chains. Previously analyzed data showed that most TCR beta V segments were productive at a frequency of about 87% or about 30%.

The PCR was carried out with 60 Vbeta primers and 13 Jbeta primers. The protocol was immunoSEQ multiplex PCR, while the TCRdb copy is restricted to in-frame clones and leaves out a portion. The sample shows about 140,000 clones, around 57% of them seen only once. This rearrangement joins TRBV6-5 to TRBJ1-5; 9 bases are a match to TRBD1. This clonotype originated in a male donor in good health and CMV-seronegative. The specimen sequenced was PBMCs. The CDR3 loop is CASSYGTGWNQPQHF. CDR3 DNA: TGTGCCAGCAGTTACGGGACAGGGTGGAATCAGCCCCAGCATTTT.